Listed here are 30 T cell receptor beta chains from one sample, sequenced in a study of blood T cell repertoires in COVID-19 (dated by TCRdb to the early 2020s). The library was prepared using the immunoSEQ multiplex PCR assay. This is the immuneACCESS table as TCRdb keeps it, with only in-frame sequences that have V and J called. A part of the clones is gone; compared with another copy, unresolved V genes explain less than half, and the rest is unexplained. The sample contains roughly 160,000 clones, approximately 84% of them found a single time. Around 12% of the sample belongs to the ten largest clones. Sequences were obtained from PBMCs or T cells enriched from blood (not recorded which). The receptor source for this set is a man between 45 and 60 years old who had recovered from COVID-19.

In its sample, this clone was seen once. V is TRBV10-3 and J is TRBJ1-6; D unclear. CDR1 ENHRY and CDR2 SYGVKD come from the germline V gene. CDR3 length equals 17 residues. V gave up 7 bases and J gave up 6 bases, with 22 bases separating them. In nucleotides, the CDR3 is TGTGCCATCATAATCAGACCGGAGTTCGCCCCTAATTCACCCCTCCACTTT. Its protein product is CAIIIRPEFAPNSPLHF.

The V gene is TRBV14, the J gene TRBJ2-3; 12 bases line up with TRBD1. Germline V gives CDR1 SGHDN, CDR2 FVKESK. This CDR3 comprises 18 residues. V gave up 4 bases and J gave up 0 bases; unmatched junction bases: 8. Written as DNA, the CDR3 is TGTGCCAGCAGCCGGGACAGGGGGCTGTCCACGAGCACAGATACGCAGTATTTT. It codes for CASSRDRGLSTSTDTQYF.

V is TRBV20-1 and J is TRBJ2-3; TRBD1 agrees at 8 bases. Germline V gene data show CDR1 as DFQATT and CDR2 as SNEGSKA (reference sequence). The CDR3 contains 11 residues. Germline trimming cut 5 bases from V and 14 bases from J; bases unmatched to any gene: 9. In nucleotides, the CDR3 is TGCAGTGCTGTGACAGGGGTTTCTCCGTATTTT. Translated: CSAVTGVSPYF.

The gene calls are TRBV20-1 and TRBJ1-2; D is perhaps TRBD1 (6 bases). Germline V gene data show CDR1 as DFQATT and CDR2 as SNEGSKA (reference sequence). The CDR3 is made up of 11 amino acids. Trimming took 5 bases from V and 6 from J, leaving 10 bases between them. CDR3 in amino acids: CSAPRQDGYTF. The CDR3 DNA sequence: TGCAGTGCTCCACGACAGGATGGCTACACCTTC.

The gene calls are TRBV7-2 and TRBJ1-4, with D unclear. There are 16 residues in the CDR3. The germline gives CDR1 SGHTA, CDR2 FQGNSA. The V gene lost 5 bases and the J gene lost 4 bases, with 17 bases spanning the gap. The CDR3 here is CASSLNAGGLNEKLFF. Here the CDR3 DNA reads TGTGCCAGCAGCCTCAATGCCGGCGGCCTTAATGAAAAACTGTTTTTT.

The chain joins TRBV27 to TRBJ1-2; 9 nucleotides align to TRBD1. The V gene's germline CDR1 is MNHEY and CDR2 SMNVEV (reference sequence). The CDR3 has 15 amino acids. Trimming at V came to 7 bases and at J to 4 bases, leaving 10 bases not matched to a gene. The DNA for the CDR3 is TGTGCCAGCACTGAAACTACAGGGGGCGCCTATGGCTACACCTTC. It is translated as CASTETTGGAYGYTF.

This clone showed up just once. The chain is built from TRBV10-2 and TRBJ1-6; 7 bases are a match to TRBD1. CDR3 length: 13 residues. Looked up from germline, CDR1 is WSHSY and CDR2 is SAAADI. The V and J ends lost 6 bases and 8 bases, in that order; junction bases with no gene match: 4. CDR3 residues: CASRHQGDSPLHF. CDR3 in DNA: TGCGCCAGCAGACACCAGGGGGATTCACCCCTCCACTTT.

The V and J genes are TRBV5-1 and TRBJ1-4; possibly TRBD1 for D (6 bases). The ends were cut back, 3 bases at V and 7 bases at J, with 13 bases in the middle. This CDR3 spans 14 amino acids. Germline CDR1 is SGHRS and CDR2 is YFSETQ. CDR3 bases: TGCGCCAGCAGCTCCCAGGGGATACGTGAAAAACTGTTTTTT. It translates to CASSSQGIREKLFF.

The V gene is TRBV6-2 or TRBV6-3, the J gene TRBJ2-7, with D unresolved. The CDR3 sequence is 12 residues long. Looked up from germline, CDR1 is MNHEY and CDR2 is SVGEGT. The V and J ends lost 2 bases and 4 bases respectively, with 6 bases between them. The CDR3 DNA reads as TGTGCCAGCAGTTACACTTTTTACGAGCAGTACTTC. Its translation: CASSYTFYEQYF.

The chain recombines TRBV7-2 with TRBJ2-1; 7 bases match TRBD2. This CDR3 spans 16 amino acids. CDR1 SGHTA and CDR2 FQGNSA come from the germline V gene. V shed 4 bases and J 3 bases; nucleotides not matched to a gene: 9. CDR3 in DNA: TGTGCCAGCAGCTCACCGACCGGCGGGGGCTACAATGAGCAGTTCTTC. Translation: CASSSPTGGGYNEQFF.

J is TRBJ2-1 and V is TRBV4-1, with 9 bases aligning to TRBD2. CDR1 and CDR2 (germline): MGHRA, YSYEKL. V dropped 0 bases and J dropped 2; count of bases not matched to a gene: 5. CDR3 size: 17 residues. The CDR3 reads CASSQDRRGGAYNEQFF. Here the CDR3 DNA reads TGCGCCAGCAGCCAAGATCGGCGGGGGGGTGCCTACAATGAGCAGTTCTTC.

In DNA, the CDR3 is TGTGCCAGCAGTTTATCAGGTACAGGGAGTCACTTTCGAGCTTTCTTT. It is translated as CASSLSGTGSHFRAFF. This chain links TRBV27 with TRBJ1-1, with a possible D match to TRBD1 (6 bases). V was pared by 0 bases and J by 10 bases, with 21 bases between. CDR1 and CDR2 from the germline V gene are MNHEY and SMNVEV (reference sequence). The CDR3 has 16 residues.

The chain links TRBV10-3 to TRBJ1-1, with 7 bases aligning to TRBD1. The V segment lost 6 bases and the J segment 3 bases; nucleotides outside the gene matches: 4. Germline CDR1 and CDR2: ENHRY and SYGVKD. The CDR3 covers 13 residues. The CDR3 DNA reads TGTGCCATCAGGGCCACAGGGGACACTGAAGCTTTCTTT. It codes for CAIRATGDTEAFF.

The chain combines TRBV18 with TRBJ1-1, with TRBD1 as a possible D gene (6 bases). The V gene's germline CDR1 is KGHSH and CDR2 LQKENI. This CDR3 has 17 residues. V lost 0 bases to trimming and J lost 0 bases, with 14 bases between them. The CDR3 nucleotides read TGTGCCAGCTCACCACCGACAAGGGGGAACATGAACACTGAAGCTTTCTTT. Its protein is CASSPPTRGNMNTEAFF.

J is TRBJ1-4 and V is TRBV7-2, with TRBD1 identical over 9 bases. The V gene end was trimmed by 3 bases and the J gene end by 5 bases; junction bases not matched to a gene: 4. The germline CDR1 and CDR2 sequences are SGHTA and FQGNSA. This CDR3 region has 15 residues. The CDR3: CASSFSGTGNEKLFF. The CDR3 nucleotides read TGTGCCAGCAGCTTCTCCGGGACAGGGAATGAAAAACTGTTTTTT.

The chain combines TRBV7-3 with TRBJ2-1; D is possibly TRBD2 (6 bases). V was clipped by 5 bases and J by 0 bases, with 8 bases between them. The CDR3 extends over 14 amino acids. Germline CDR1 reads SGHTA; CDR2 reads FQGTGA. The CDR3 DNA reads TGTGCCAGCAGCCTGACTAGCTCCTACAATGAGCAGTTCTTC. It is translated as CASSLTSSYNEQFF.

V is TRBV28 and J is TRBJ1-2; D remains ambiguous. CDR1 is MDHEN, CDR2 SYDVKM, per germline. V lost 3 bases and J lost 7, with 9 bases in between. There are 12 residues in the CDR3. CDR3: CASSLGQVGYTF. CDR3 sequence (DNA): TGTGCCAGCAGTTTGGGCCAGGTTGGCTACACCTTC.

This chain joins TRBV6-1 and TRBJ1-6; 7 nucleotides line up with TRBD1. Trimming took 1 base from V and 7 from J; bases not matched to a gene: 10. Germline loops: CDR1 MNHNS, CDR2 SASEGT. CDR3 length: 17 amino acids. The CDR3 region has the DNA TGTGCCAGCAGTGAAGTCCGCGGACAGGCGGGGAATTCACCCCTCCACTTT. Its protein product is CASSEVRGQAGNSPLHF.

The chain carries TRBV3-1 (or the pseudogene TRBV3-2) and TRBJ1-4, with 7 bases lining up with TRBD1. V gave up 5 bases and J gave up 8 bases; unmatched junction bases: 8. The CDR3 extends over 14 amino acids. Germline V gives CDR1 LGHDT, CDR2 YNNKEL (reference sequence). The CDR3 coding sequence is TGTGCCAGCAGCTATCGACAGGGAGGCGAAAAACTGTTTTTT. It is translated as CASSYRQGGEKLFF.

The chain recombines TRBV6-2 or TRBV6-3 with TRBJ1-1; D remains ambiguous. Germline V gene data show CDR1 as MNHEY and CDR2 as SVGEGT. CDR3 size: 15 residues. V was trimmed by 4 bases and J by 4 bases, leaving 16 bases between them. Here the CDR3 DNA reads TGTGCCAGCAGTTTCGGGCCGCGGGAGGCCACTGAAGCTTTCTTT. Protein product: CASSFGPREATEAFF.

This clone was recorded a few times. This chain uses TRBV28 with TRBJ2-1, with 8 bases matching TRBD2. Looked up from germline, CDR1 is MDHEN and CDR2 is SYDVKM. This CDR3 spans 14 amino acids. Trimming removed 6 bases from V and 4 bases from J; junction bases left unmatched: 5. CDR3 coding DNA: TGTGCCAGCAGAATAAAGCGGGGGTACAATGAGCAGTTCTTC. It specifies CASRIKRGYNEQFF.

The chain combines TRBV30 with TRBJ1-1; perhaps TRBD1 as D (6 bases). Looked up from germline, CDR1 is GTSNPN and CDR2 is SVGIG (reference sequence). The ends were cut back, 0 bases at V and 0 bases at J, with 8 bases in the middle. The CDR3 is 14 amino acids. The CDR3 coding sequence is TGTGCCTGGAGTGTAACAGGGCTGAACACTGAAGCTTTCTTT. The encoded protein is CAWSVTGLNTEAFF.

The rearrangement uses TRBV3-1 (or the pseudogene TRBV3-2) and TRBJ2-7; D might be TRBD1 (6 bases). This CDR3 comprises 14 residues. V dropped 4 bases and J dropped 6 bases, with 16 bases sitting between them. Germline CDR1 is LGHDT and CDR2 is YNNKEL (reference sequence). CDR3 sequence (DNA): TGTGCCAGCAGCCCCCAAGCAGGGGTCGGCGAGCAGTACTTC. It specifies CASSPQAGVGEQYF.

The CDR3, as DNA: TGTGCCAGCAGTTACGGGGGACAGCGATATGGCTACACCTTC. Translation: CASSYGGQRYGYTF. The V and J genes are TRBV6-5 and TRBJ1-2, with TRBD1 identical over 7 bases. This CDR3 region has 14 residues. V shed 2 bases and J 5 bases; nucleotides not matched to a gene: 5. Germline CDR1 MNHEY, CDR2 SVGAGI.

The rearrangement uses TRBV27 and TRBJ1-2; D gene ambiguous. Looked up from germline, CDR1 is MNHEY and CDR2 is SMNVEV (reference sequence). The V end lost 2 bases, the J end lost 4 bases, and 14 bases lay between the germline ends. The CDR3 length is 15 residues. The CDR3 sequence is CASSLRGIPLYGYTF. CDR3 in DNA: TGTGCCAGCAGTTTACGGGGAATCCCCCTCTATGGCTACACCTTC.

The CDR3 DNA sequence: TGTGCCAGCAGCCGAGTCGACCAAGAGACCCAGTACTTC. Translating it yields CASSRVDQETQYF. V and J are TRBV5-5 and TRBJ2-5; D not resolved. Trimming shortened V by 4 bases and J by 0 bases, and 7 bases separated the two germline ends. Germline CDR1 reads SGHKS; CDR2 reads YYEKEE (reference sequence). This CDR3 contains 13 residues.

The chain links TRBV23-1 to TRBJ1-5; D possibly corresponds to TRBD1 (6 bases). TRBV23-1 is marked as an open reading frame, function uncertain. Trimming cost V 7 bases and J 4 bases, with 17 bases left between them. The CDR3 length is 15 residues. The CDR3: CASTYRVERNQPQHF. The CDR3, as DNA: TGCGCCAGCACCTACAGGGTCGAGAGGAATCAGCCCCAGCATTTT.

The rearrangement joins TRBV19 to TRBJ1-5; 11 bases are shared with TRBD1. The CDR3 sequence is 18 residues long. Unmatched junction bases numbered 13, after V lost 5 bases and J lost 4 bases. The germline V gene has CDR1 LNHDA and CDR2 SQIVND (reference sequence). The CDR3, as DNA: TGTGCCAGTAGTCCCTTAGGCGGGACAGGGGGACGTAATCAGCCCCAGCATTTT. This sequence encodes CASSPLGGTGGRNQPQHF.

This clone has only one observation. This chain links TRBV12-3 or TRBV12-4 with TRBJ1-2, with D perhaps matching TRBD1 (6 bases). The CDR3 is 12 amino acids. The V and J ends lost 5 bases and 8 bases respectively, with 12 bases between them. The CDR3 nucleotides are TGTGCCAGCAGTAATGACAGGTCGGGCTACACCTTC. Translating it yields CASSNDRSGYTF.

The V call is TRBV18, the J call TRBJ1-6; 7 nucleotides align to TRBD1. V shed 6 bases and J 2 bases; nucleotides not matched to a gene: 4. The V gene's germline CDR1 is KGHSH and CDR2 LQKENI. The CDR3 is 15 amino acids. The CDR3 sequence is CASSLGQTYNSPLHF. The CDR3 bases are TGTGCCAGCTCCCTGGGACAGACCTATAATTCACCCCTCCACTTT.